This TCR beta chain was captured in a study of patients and donors after allogeneic stem cell transplantation. TCRdb recomputed calls from the RT-PCR reads with MiXCR, one row per CDR3 protein. This sample carries 190,000 or so distinct CDR3 sequences, about 37% of them seen once, and the ten largest clones take 11%. The length of the CDR3 is 14 residues. Germline values: CDR1 MNHEY, CDR2 SVGEGT. V lost 0 bases and J 10 bases, leaving 13 bases between the germline ends. The sequencing sample was made of blood, either unsorted or a sorted T cell fraction (not recorded which). The receptor was isolated from a human donor who was either an allogeneic HSCT recipient or a stem cell or donor lymphocyte infusion donor (not recorded which). It is not recorded whose cells these are; they may come from a transplant donor. The chain employs TRBV6-2 or TRBV6-3 and TRBJ2-1; either TRBD1 or TRBD2 may supply D (6 bases each). The CDR3 spells CASSYSIGGGEQFF. DNA of the CDR3: TGTGCCAGCAGTTACTCGATCGGGGGCGGGGAGCAGTTCTTC.